Reported below is one T cell receptor beta chain. This entry belongs to a study of blood T cell repertoires in COVID-19. Study-wide background: The United States, Italy and Spain supplied acute and convalescent COVID-19 samples. PBMCs, B-cell-depleted T cells, or T cells provided the cDNA or gDNA that made up the material.

Original processing methods: How many nucleated cells were present was estimated from reference gene primer amplification. The protocol was immunoSEQ multiplex PCR, while the TCRdb copy is restricted to in-frame clones and leaves out a portion. V and J calls and clone size are as listed in that table; D and trimming were resolved from the DNA. The sample includes more than 150,000 clones, around 86% seen only once; the top ten take about 8.2%. The CDR3 spans 16 residues. The germline gives CDR1 LGHNA, CDR2 YNFKEQ. Germline trimming cut 4 bases from V and 2 bases from J; bases unmatched to any gene: 11.

This clonotype originated in a man in his 60s with acute or convalescent COVID-19. The sample consisted of peripheral blood. This chain links TRBV4-2 with TRBJ2-7, with TRBD1 identical over 7 bases. In DNA, the CDR3 is TGTGCCAGCAGCCTTAGTTCGGGACAGACAGCCTACGAGCAGTACTTC. Its translation: CASSLSSGQTAYEQYF.